This TCR beta chain was documented in a study of OX40 agonist ivuxolimab in advanced cancers. This CDR3 spans 13 amino acids. The germline V gene has CDR1 GTSNPN and CDR2 SVGIG (reference sequence). With 0 bases removed from V and 10 bases from J, the gap between germline ends came to 10 bases. Produced via immunoSEQ multiplex PCR; TCRdb's table is partial and in-frame only. The sample gives roughly 70,000 clones, more than 75% of which show up once; about 0.4% is in the top ten. This chain connects TRBV30 to TRBJ1-6; D gene uncertain. This clonotype was obtained from an adult with an advanced solid tumor such as melanoma, head and neck, liver or kidney cancer. The sample in question was CD4+ or CD8+ T cells sorted from blood, obtained in a trial of the OX40 agonist ivuxolimab. The CDR3 DNA is TGTGCCTGGAGTGTACGGGAGGGATCACCCCTCCACTTT. It translates to CAWSVREGSPLHF.